Listed below are T cell receptor beta chains from one sample, sequenced in a study of T cell clusters in autoimmune cytopenias. TCRdb reprocessed the multiplex PCR reads, keeping one entry per CDR3 protein, no DNA. This table lists over 2,500 distinct CDR3 sequences. Sequencing was carried out using peripheral blood. Receptors were obtained from a human donor with an autoimmune cytopenia or autoimmune hepatitis (not recorded which). CDR3s include the opening cysteine and the closing phenylalanine or tryptophan. Fields, in order: CDR3 length, V gene, J gene, clone size, CDR3 protein. Rows give clone size only sometimes, using once, few, many, or a class for an expanded clone.

14	TRBV4-3	TRBJ1-5	NA	CASSQVSNNQPQHF
14	TRBV6-5	TRBJ1-4	medium-sized	CASSYAAGWEKLFF
15	TRBV7-2	TRBJ2-5	medium-sized	CASSRGLAVSETQYF
15	TRBV5-4	TRBJ2-7	medium-sized	CASSLDGGGLYEQYF
16	TRBV5-6	TRBJ2-7	medium-sized	CASSLRSGWGNYEQYF
13	TRBV27	TRBJ2-7	medium-sized	CASSFRDRVEQYF
11	TRBV6-1	TRBJ1-2	medium-sized	CASSGGLGYTF
15	TRBV7-2	TRBJ1-2	medium-sized	CASSPRTGVENGYTF
16	TRBV19	TRBJ2-1	NA	CASSPDRASSYNEQFF
15	TRBV15	TRBJ2-3	medium-sized	CATSREQGRTDTQYF
14	TRBV6-5	TRBJ2-7	medium-sized	CASSRDRYPYEQYF
14	TRBV5-5	TRBJ1-4	medium-sized	CASSLGHGDEKLFF
12	TRBV6-5	TRBJ1-2	medium-sized	CASSLGRGGYTF
15	TRBV7-9	TRBJ1-2	NA	CASSLVEAGGKGYTF
15	TRBV6-2/TRBV6-3	TRBJ2-2	medium-sized	CASSGLAGDTGELFF
15	TRBV12-3/TRBV12-4	TRBJ2-7	medium-sized	CASSLSRDRTYEQYF
16	TRBV10-3	TRBJ1-1	medium-sized	CAISEEGRGRATEAFF
18	TRBV10-3	TRBJ2-2	medium-sized	CAISGSGTGNIDTGELFF
12	TRBV15	TRBJ1-5	medium-sized	CATSRDQQPQHF
13	TRBV6-1	TRBJ2-3	medium-sized	CASRAWEGDTQYF
18	TRBV7-2	TRBJ1-2	NA	CASSPRTQGFSSHYGYTF
12	TRBV11-3	TRBJ1-1	NA	CASSLGAGEAFF
15	TRBV12-3/TRBV12-4	TRBJ1-3	NA	CASSDTGEGGNTIYF
14	TRBV20-1	TRBJ2-1	medium-sized	CSAREAGNTNEQFF
14	TRBV12-3/TRBV12-4	TRBJ1-3	medium-sized	CASSDSGSGNTIYF
14	TRBV7-2	TRBJ1-3	NA	CASTVRGSGNTIYF
13	TRBV12-3/TRBV12-4	TRBJ2-2	medium-sized	CASSPLDTGELFF
16	TRBV6-1	TRBJ2-1	medium-sized	CASSGTVGFGYNEQFF
15	TRBV6-4	TRBJ2-3	medium-sized	CASSENPSGGSSQYF
13	TRBV6-5	TRBJ2-1	medium-sized	CASSYLQGNEQFF
17	TRBV19	TRBJ2-7	medium-sized	CASSMAAPGQGAYEQYF